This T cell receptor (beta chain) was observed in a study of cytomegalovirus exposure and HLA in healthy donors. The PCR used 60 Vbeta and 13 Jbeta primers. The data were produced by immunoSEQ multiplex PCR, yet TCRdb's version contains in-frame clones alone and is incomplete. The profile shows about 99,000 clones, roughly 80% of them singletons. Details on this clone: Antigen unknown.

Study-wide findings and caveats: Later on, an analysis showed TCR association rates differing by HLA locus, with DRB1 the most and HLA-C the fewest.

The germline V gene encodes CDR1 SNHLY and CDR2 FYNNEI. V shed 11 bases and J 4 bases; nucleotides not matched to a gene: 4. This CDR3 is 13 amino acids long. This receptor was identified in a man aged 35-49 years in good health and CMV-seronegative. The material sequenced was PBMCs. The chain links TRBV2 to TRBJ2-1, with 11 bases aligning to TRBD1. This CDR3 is CAGGQGAYNEQFF. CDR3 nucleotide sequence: TGTGCCGGTGGACAGGGGGCTTACAATGAGCAGTTCTTC.